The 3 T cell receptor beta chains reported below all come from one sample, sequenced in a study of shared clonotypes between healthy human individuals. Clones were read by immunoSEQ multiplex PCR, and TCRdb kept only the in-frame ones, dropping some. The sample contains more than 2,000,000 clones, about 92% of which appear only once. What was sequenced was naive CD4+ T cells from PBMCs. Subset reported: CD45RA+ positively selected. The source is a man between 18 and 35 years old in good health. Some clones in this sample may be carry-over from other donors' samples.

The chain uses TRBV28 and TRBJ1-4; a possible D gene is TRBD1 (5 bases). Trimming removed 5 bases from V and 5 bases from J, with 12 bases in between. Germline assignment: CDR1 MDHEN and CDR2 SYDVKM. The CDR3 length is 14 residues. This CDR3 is CASSTGGRNEKLFF. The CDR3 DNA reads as TGTGCCAGCAGTACGGGGGGAAGGAATGAAAAACTGTTTTTT. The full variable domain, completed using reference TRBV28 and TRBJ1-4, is DVKVTQSSRYLVKRTGEKVFLECVQDMDHENMFWYRQDPGLGLRLIYFSYDVKMKEKGDIPEGYSVSREKKERFSLILESASTNQTSMYLCASSTGGRNEKLFFGSGTQLSVL.

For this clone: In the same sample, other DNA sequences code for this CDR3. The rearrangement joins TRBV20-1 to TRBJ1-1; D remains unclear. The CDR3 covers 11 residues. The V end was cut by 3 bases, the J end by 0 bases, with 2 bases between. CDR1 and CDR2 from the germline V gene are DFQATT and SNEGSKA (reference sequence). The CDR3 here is CSARLNTEAFF. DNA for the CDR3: TGCAGTGCTAGGTTGAACACTGAAGCTTTCTTT.

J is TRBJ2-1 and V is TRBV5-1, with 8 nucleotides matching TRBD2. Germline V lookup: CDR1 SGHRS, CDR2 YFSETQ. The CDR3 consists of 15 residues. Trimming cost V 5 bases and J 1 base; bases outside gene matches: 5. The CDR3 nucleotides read TGCGCCAGCAGGCCACTAGCGGTTTCCTACAATGAGCAGTTCTTC. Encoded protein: CASRPLAVSYNEQFF. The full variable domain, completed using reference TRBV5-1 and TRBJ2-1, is KAGVTQTPRYLIKTRGQQVTLSCSPISGHRSVSWYQQTPGQGLQFLFEYFSETQRNKGNFPGRFSGRQFSNSRSEMNVSTLELGDSALYLCASRPLAVSYNEQFFGPGTRLTVL.